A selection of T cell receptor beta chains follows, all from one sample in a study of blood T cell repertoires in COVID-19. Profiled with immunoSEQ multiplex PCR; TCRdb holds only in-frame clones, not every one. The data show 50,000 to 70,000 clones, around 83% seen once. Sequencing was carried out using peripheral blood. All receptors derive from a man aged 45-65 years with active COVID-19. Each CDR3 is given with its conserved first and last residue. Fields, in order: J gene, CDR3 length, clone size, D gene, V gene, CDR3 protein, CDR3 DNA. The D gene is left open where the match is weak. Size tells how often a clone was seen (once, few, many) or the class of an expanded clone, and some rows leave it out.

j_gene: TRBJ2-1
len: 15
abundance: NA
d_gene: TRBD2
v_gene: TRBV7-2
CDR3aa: CASSYASGKVNEQFF
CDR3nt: TGTGCCAGCTCCTATGCGAGCGGGAAAGTTAATGAGCAGTTCTTC

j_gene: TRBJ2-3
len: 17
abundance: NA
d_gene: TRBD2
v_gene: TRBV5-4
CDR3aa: CASSSEHPASGIDTQYF
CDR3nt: TGTGCCAGCAGCTCAGAGCATCCCGCTAGCGGGATTGATACGCAGTATTTT

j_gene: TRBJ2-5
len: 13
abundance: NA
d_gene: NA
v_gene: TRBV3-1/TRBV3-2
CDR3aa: CVSSGQGQETQYF
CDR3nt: TGTGTCAGCAGCGGGCAGGGACAAGAGACCCAGTACTTC

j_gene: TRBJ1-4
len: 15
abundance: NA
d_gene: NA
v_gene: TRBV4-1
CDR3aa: CASSQVEGINEKLFF
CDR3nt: TGCGCCAGCAGCCAAGTGGAGGGAATTAATGAAAAACTGTTTTTT

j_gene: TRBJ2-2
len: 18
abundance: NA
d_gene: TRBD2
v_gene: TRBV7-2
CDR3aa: CASSFIPGTSGASGELFF
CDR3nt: TGTGCCAGCAGCTTCATTCCCGGGACTAGCGGGGCCAGCGGGGAGCTGTTTTTT

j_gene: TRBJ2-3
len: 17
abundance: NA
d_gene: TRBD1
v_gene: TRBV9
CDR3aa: CASSVGDRLRVADTQYF
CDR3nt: TGTGCCAGCAGCGTCGGGGACAGATTAAGAGTTGCAGATACGCAGTATTTT

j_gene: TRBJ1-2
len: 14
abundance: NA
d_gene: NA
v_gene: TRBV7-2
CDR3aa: CASSLDGTTYGYTF
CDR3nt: TGTGCCAGCAGCTTAGACGGGACAACCTATGGCTACACCTTC

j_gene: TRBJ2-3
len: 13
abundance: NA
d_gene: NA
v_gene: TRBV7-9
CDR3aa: CASSQSSTDTQYF
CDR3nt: TGTGCCAGCAGCCAAAGCAGCACAGATACGCAGTATTTT

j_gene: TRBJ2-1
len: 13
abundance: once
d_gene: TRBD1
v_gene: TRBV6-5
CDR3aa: CASRRDRVNEQFF
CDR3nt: TGTGCCAGCAGAAGGGACAGGGTTAATGAGCAGTTCTTC

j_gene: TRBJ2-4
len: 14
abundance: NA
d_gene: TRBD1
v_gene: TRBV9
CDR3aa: CASSPGQGVDIQYF
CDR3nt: TGTGCCAGCAGCCCCGGACAGGGGGTAGACATTCAGTACTTC

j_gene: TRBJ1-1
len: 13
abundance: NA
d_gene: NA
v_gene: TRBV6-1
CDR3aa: CASSDRGNTEAFF
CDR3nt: TGTGCCAGCAGTGACAGGGGGAACACTGAAGCTTTCTTT

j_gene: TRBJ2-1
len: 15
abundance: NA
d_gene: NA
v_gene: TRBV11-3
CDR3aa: CASSNTGNFGDEQFF
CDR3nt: TGTGCCAGCAGTAATACAGGGAACTTTGGAGATGAGCAGTTCTTC

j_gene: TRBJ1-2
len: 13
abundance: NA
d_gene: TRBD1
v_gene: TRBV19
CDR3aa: CASSSDRFDGYTF
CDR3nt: TGTGCCAGTAGCTCGGACAGGTTCGATGGCTACACCTTC

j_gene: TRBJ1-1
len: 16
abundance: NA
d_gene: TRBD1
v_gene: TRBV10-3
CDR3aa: CAISESPNNPGQEAFF
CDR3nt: TGTGCCATCAGTGAGTCTCCCAACAATCCGGGACAGGAAGCTTTCTTT

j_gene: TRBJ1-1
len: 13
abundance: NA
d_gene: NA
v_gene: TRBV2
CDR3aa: CASTTGVSTEAFF
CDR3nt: TGTGCCAGCACCACGGGGGTCTCGACTGAAGCTTTCTTT

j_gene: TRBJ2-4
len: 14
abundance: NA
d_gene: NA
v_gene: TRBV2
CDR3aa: CASMGSRSKNIQYF
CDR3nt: TGTGCCAGCATGGGTAGCCGATCCAAAAACATTCAGTACTTC

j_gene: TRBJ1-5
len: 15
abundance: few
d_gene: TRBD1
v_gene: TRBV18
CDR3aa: CASSPADRANQPQHF
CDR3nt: TGTGCCAGCTCACCGGCAGACAGGGCGAATCAGCCCCAGCATTTT

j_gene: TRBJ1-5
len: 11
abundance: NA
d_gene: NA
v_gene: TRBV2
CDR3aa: CASSVGQPQHF
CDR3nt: TGTGCCAGCAGTGTCGGTCAGCCCCAGCATTTT

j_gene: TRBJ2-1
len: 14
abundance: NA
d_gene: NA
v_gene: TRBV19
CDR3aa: CASSITVSYNEQFF
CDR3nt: TGTGCCAGTAGTATTACTGTCTCCTACAATGAGCAGTTCTTC

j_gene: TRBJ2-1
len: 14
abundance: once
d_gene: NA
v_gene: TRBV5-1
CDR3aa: CASSPGLEYNEQFF
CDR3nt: TGCGCCAGCAGCCCGGGACTGGAGTACAATGAGCAGTTCTTC

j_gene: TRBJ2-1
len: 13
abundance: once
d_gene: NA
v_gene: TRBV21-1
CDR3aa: CASSSPTYNEQFF
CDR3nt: TGTGCCAGCAGCTCCCCAACCTACAATGAGCAGTTCTTC

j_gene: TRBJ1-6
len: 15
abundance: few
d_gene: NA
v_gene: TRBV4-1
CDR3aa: CASSQFVSRDSPLHF
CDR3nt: TGCGCCAGCAGCCAATTCGTAAGCAGGGATTCACCCCTCCACTTT

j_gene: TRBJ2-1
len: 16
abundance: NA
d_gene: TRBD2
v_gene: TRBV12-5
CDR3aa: CASGLVSGSAYNEQFF
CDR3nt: TGTGCTAGTGGTTTGGTTAGCGGGAGCGCCTACAATGAGCAGTTCTTC

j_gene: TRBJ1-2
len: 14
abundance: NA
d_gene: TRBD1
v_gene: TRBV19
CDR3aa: CASTPDRGPYGYTF
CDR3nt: TGTGCCAGTACCCCGGACAGGGGACCCTATGGCTACACCTTC

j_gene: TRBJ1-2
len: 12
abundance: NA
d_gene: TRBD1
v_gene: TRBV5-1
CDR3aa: CASSLTGGWGTF
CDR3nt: TGCGCCAGCAGCTTGACAGGGGGCTGGGGCACCTTC

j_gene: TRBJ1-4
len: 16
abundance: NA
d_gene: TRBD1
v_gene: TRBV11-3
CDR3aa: CASSLVSGQGHEKLFF
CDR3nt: TGTGCCAGCAGCTTAGTCTCGGGACAGGGGCATGAAAAACTGTTTTTT

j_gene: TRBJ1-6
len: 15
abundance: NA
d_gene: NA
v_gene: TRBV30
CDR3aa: CAWSKVTPGNSPLHF
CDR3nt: TGTGCCTGGAGTAAGGTGACACCGGGGAATTCACCCCTCCACTTT

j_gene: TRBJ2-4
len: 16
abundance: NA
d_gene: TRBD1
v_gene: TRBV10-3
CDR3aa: CAISETLTGGWNIQYF
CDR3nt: TGTGCCATCAGTGAGACCCTGACAGGGGGCTGGAACATTCAGTACTTC

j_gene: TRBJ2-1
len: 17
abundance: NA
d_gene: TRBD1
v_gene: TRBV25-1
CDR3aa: CASSEATTGGAGNEQFF
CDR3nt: TGTGCCAGCAGTGAAGCTACCACAGGGGGCGCGGGCAATGAGCAGTTCTTC

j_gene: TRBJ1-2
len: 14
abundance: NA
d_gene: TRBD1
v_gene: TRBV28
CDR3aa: CASRNGQGHYGYTF
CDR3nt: TGTGCCAGCAGAAACGGACAGGGGCACTATGGCTACACCTTC

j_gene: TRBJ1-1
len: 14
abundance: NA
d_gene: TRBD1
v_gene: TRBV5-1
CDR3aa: CASSHGTANTEAFF
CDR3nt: TGCGCCAGCAGCCATGGGACAGCCAACACTGAAGCTTTCTTT

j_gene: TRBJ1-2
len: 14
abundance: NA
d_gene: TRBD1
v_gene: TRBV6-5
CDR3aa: CASSPDRGGYGYTF
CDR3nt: TGTGCCAGCAGCCCGGACAGGGGAGGCTATGGCTACACCTTC

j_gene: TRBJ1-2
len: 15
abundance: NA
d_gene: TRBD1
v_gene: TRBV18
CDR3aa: CASSDGTGGVEGYTF
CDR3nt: TGTGCCAGCTCCGACGGGACAGGGGGCGTAGAGGGCTACACCTTC

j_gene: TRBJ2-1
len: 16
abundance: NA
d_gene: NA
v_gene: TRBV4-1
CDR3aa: CASSQDTGSSYNEQFF
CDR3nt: TGCGCCAGCAGCCAAGACACGGGGAGCTCCTACAATGAGCAGTTCTTC

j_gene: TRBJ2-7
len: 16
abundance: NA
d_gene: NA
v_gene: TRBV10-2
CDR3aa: CASSEFLGSRAGEQYF
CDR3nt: TGCGCCAGCAGTGAATTCCTGGGATCTCGGGCGGGTGAGCAGTACTTC

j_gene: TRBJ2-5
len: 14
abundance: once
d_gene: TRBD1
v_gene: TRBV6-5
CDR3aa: CASSRTGLEETQYF
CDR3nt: TGTGCCAGCAGCCGGACAGGGTTGGAAGAGACCCAGTACTTC

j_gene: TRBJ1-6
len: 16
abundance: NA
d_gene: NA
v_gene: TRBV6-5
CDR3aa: CASSYAESSYNSPLHF
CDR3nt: TGTGCCAGCAGTTACGCGGAGAGCTCCTATAATTCACCCCTCCACTTT

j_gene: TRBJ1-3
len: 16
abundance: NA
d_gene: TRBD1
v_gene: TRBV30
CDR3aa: CAWSQRGRGRRNTIYF
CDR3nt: TGTGCCTGGAGCCAACGGGGCAGGGGGCGAAGAAACACCATATATTTT

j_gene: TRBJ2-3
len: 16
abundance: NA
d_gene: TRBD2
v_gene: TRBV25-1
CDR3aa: CASSEYRGGPTDTQYF
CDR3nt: TGTGCCAGCAGTGAATATCGCGGGGGGCCCACAGATACGCAGTATTTT

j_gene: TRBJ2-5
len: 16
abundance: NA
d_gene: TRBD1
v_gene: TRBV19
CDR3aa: CASSRLTGDNQETQYF
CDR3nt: TGTGCCAGTAGTAGACTGACAGGGGACAACCAAGAGACCCAGTACTTC

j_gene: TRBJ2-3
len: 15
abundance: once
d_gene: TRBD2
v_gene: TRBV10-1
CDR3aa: CASSESLAGEDTQYF
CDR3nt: TGCGCCAGCAGTGAGTCACTAGCGGGAGAAGATACGCAGTATTTT

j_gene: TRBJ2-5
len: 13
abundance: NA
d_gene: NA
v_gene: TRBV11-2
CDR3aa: CASSLALRETQYF
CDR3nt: TGTGCCAGCAGCTTAGCCCTGAGGGAGACCCAGTACTTC

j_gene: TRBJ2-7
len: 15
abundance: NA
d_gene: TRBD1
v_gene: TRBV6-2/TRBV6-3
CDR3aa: CASSDRQGAMKEQYF
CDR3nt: TGTGCCAGCAGTGACAGACAGGGGGCTATGAAAGAGCAGTACTTC

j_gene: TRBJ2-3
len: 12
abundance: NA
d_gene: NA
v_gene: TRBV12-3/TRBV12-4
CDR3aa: CASAPGVGTQYF
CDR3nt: TGTGCCAGCGCGCCGGGGGTGGGTACGCAGTATTTT

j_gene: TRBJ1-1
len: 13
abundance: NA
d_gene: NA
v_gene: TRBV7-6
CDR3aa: CASKQAMNTEAFF
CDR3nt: TGTGCCAGCAAACAGGCCATGAACACTGAAGCTTTCTTT

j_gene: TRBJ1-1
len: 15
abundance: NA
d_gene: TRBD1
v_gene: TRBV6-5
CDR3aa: CASSPHDRGRNEAFF
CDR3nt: TGTGCCAGCAGTCCTCACGACAGGGGGCGGAATGAAGCTTTCTTT